Listed below are T cell receptor beta chains from one sample, sequenced in a study of human T cells and chemical hapten exposure. Each CDR3 protein gets one entry after TCRdb re-called the 5' RACE reads with MiXCR. Found here are over 70,000 distinct CDR3 sequences, about 15% of them singletons; the top ten hold approximately 7%. These TCRs come from a female donor in good health. The CDR3 runs from the conserved cysteine through the conserved F or W. The order of the fields is CDR3 DNA, CDR3 protein, J gene, clone size, V gene, D gene. A D gene is named only where the DNA matches it firmly. For some rows the clone size is stated as once, few or many, or as a class when expanded; others skip it.

CDR3nt: TGCAGCGTTGATAGGGGGACCGGGGAGCTGTTTTTT
CDR3aa: CSVDRGTGELFF
j_gene: TRBJ2-2
abundance: NA
v_gene: TRBV29-1
d_gene: NA

CDR3nt: TGCAGTGCTAGAGGATCCCGGGCTGCTAGCACAGATACGCAGTATTTT
CDR3aa: CSARGSRAASTDTQYF
j_gene: TRBJ2-3
abundance: few
v_gene: TRBV20-1
d_gene: NA

CDR3nt: TGCGCCAGCAGCCAATCGGGACAGGGGAACTATGGCTACACCTTC
CDR3aa: CASSQSGQGNYGYTF
j_gene: TRBJ1-2
abundance: few
v_gene: TRBV4-1
d_gene: TRBD1

CDR3nt: TGTGCCAGCAGTTACTCCCGGGACACTTATTCCTATGGCTACACCTTC
CDR3aa: CASSYSRDTYSYGYTF
j_gene: TRBJ1-2
abundance: NA
v_gene: TRBV6-2/TRBV6-3
d_gene: NA

CDR3nt: TGCAGTGCTAGAGATAGGAAGTATCTGTACTTC
CDR3aa: CSARDRKYLYF
j_gene: TRBJ2-7
abundance: NA
v_gene: TRBV20-1
d_gene: NA

CDR3nt: TGTGCCATCAGTGATGGGGACAGGGGTGGCAATCAGCCCCAGCATTTT
CDR3aa: CAISDGDRGGNQPQHF
j_gene: TRBJ1-5
abundance: NA
v_gene: TRBV10-3
d_gene: TRBD1

CDR3nt: TGTGCCTGGAGTGTGGGAGGGACTAGCACAGATACGCAGTATTTT
CDR3aa: CAWSVGGTSTDTQYF
j_gene: TRBJ2-3
abundance: NA
v_gene: TRBV30
d_gene: TRBD2

CDR3nt: TGCAGTGCACAGACTAGCGGGGGAGAGACCCAGTACTTC
CDR3aa: CSAQTSGGETQYF
j_gene: TRBJ2-5
abundance: few
v_gene: TRBV20-1
d_gene: TRBD2

CDR3nt: TGTGCCAGCAGCCTGCTGGTGAGCCCTGGAGGAGGCTATGGCTACACCTTC
CDR3aa: CASSLLVSPGGGYGYTF
j_gene: TRBJ1-2
abundance: NA
v_gene: TRBV5-4
d_gene: NA

CDR3nt: TGTGCCAGCAGGGCGGGGAGGGACACTGAAGCTTTCTTT
CDR3aa: CASRAGRDTEAFF
j_gene: TRBJ1-1
abundance: NA
v_gene: TRBV2
d_gene: NA

CDR3nt: TGCAGTGCCCGAGGCGGGGGGGACCTGAACCGGGCTTTCTTT
CDR3aa: CSARGGGDLNRAFF
j_gene: TRBJ1-1
abundance: few
v_gene: TRBV20-1
d_gene: NA

CDR3nt: TGTGCCAGCAGTCCCGGGACAGGGGCCATCTCTACTGGCTACACCTTC
CDR3aa: CASSPGTGAISTGYTF
j_gene: TRBJ1-2
abundance: many
v_gene: TRBV6-6
d_gene: TRBD1

CDR3nt: TGCGCCAGCAGCTTGGGAGAGGGCAGACAAGAGACCCAGTACTTC
CDR3aa: CASSLGEGRQETQYF
j_gene: TRBJ2-5
abundance: few
v_gene: TRBV5-1
d_gene: NA

CDR3nt: TGTGCCAGCAGGTCCACAGGGAGAGAGCGCAGAAACATTCAGTACTTC
CDR3aa: CASRSTGRERRNIQYF
j_gene: TRBJ2-4
abundance: NA
v_gene: TRBV6-5
d_gene: NA

CDR3nt: TGTGCCTGGAGTAGTAACCTGAATTCACCCCTCCACTTT
CDR3aa: CAWSSNLNSPLHF
j_gene: TRBJ1-6
abundance: few
v_gene: TRBV30
d_gene: NA

CDR3nt: TGTGCCAGCAGTCCCCAAGAGACCCAGTACTTC
CDR3aa: CASSPQETQYF
j_gene: TRBJ2-5
abundance: few
v_gene: TRBV6-6
d_gene: NA

CDR3nt: TGTGCCAGCAGCCAAGTTGGGACTCAGTCAACCATGGGGGAGCAGTTCTTC
CDR3aa: CASSQVGTQSTMGEQFF
j_gene: TRBJ2-1
abundance: NA
v_gene: TRBV14
d_gene: NA

CDR3nt: TGCGCCAGCAGCTTGGGACACGCGGGCACAGATACGCAGTATTTT
CDR3aa: CASSLGHAGTDTQYF
j_gene: TRBJ2-3
abundance: NA
v_gene: TRBV5-1
d_gene: NA

CDR3nt: TGTGCCAGCGCTGGCGGGAGGGAAGAGACCCAGTACTTC
CDR3aa: CASAGGREETQYF
j_gene: TRBJ2-5
abundance: NA
v_gene: TRBV6-5
d_gene: TRBD2

CDR3nt: TGTGCCACCAGTGATTTGTCAGGGACCGGGGAGCTGTTTTTT
CDR3aa: CATSDLSGTGELFF
j_gene: TRBJ2-2
abundance: few
v_gene: TRBV24-1
d_gene: NA

CDR3nt: TGCAGCATCCGACAGGGGGCAAGCACAGATACGCAGTATTTT
CDR3aa: CSIRQGASTDTQYF
j_gene: TRBJ2-3
abundance: few
v_gene: TRBV29-1
d_gene: TRBD1

CDR3nt: TGTGCCAGCAGCAAGAGACAGGGGGGCGGCTATAATTCACCCCTCCACTTT
CDR3aa: CASSKRQGGGYNSPLHF
j_gene: TRBJ1-6
abundance: NA
v_gene: TRBV5-6
d_gene: TRBD1

CDR3nt: TGCAGCGTGACAGGGACCAACGATGGCTACACCTTC
CDR3aa: CSVTGTNDGYTF
j_gene: TRBJ1-2
abundance: few
v_gene: TRBV29-1
d_gene: TRBD1

CDR3nt: TGTGCCAGCAGCCCCCGGGACCTGCGGAAGGATACGCAGTATTTT
CDR3aa: CASSPRDLRKDTQYF
j_gene: TRBJ2-3
abundance: few
v_gene: TRBV12-3/TRBV12-4
d_gene: NA

CDR3nt: TGCAGCGTTGACGGTGTCGATTACGAGCAGTACTTC
CDR3aa: CSVDGVDYEQYF
j_gene: TRBJ2-7
abundance: NA
v_gene: TRBV29-1
d_gene: NA

CDR3nt: TGCAGCGGGCATGAGGGAGGGACGAGGGGCTACACCTTC
CDR3aa: CSGHEGGTRGYTF
j_gene: TRBJ1-2
abundance: few
v_gene: TRBV29-1
d_gene: NA

CDR3nt: TGTGCCAGCAGCCCGACGGGGACAAATTCACCCCTCCACTTT
CDR3aa: CASSPTGTNSPLHF
j_gene: TRBJ1-6
abundance: NA
v_gene: TRBV12-3/TRBV12-4
d_gene: NA

CDR3nt: TGCGCCAGCAGCCGGGGCCCCTCCGGGGGCTACACCTTC
CDR3aa: CASSRGPSGGYTF
j_gene: TRBJ1-2
abundance: few
v_gene: TRBV5-1
d_gene: NA

CDR3nt: TGTGCCAGCAGCTTTGGGGTTAGCAATCAGCCCCAGCATTTT
CDR3aa: CASSFGVSNQPQHF
j_gene: TRBJ1-5
abundance: NA
v_gene: TRBV5-6
d_gene: NA

CDR3nt: TGTGCCAGCAGCTCTCAACTAACTAGCACAGATACGCAGTATTTT
CDR3aa: CASSSQLTSTDTQYF
j_gene: TRBJ2-3
abundance: few
v_gene: TRBV7-2
d_gene: NA

CDR3nt: TGTGCCAGCAGGGCGTGGTCCCGCACAGATACGCAGTATTTT
CDR3aa: CASRAWSRTDTQYF
j_gene: TRBJ2-3
abundance: few
v_gene: TRBV25-1
d_gene: NA

CDR3nt: TGTGCCAGCAGTTCGACCCGCCAGCGGGCGGCAACAATGACCCAGTACTTC
CDR3aa: CASSSTRQRAATMTQYF
j_gene: TRBJ2-5
abundance: NA
v_gene: TRBV28
d_gene: NA

CDR3nt: TGTGCCATTTCGGGACAGTTCGACTCTGGAAACACCATATATTTT
CDR3aa: CAISGQFDSGNTIYF
j_gene: TRBJ1-3
abundance: few
v_gene: TRBV10-3
d_gene: TRBD1

CDR3nt: TGTGCCAGCACGTCGGAAAGGACCCCAGCCCATCTTGGGAATGAGCAGTTCTTC
CDR3aa: CASTSERTPAHLGNEQFF
j_gene: TRBJ2-1
abundance: few
v_gene: TRBV6-2/TRBV6-3
d_gene: NA

CDR3nt: TGTGCCAGCAGCCAAGGGGAGCCCGTAAGTTATGGCTACACCTTC
CDR3aa: CASSQGEPVSYGYTF
j_gene: TRBJ1-2
abundance: NA
v_gene: TRBV16
d_gene: NA

CDR3nt: TGTGCCAGCAGCTTTATGCCTAGCGGGCAAGAGACCCAGTACTTC
CDR3aa: CASSFMPSGQETQYF
j_gene: TRBJ2-5
abundance: NA
v_gene: TRBV7-2
d_gene: TRBD2

CDR3nt: TGTGCCAGCAGCCCAGACAGGGATTCGGCTTTCTTT
CDR3aa: CASSPDRDSAFF
j_gene: TRBJ1-1
abundance: few
v_gene: TRBV4-2
d_gene: TRBD1

CDR3nt: TGCAGTGCTAGAGACCTAGCGGGAGGCTCCTACAATGAGCAGTTCTTC
CDR3aa: CSARDLAGGSYNEQFF
j_gene: TRBJ2-1
abundance: NA
v_gene: TRBV20-1
d_gene: TRBD2

CDR3nt: TGTGCCAGCAGTCCCCAGGGGGGCGGCTATAATTCACCCCTCCACTTT
CDR3aa: CASSPQGGGYNSPLHF
j_gene: TRBJ1-6
abundance: few
v_gene: TRBV2
d_gene: TRBD1

CDR3nt: TGTGCCAGCAGCTGGGACAGGGAGAACACCGGGGAGCTGTTTTTT
CDR3aa: CASSWDRENTGELFF
j_gene: TRBJ2-2
abundance: many
v_gene: TRBV7-9
d_gene: TRBD1

CDR3nt: TGTGCCAGCAGCTTGGAAGGGTACTACAATGAGCAGTTCTTC
CDR3aa: CASSLEGYYNEQFF
j_gene: TRBJ2-1
abundance: few
v_gene: TRBV5-5
d_gene: NA

CDR3nt: TGTGCCAGCAGTGAGGGTCCGAGGTATGGCTACACCTTC
CDR3aa: CASSEGPRYGYTF
j_gene: TRBJ1-2
abundance: NA
v_gene: TRBV2
d_gene: NA

CDR3nt: TGTGCCAGCAGCAAGGGACAGGGGCTCACTGAAGCTTTCTTT
CDR3aa: CASSKGQGLTEAFF
j_gene: TRBJ1-1
abundance: few
v_gene: TRBV12-3/TRBV12-4
d_gene: TRBD1

CDR3nt: TGTGCCAGCAGTCCCGCCCTGGGGATAGCCGGGGCCAACGTCCTGACTTTC
CDR3aa: CASSPALGIAGANVLTF
j_gene: TRBJ2-6
abundance: few
v_gene: TRBV27
d_gene: NA

CDR3nt: TGTGCCAGCAGGTCCCTTACAGTAGTGGGGCAAAATGAGCAGTTCTTC
CDR3aa: CASRSLTVVGQNEQFF
j_gene: TRBJ2-1
abundance: NA
v_gene: TRBV13
d_gene: NA

CDR3nt: TGTGCCAGCAGCATTGTTAGCGGGAGGGGCCTCTCGGGTGACGAGACCCAGTACTTC
CDR3aa: CASSIVSGRGLSGDETQYF
j_gene: TRBJ2-5
abundance: few
v_gene: TRBV13
d_gene: TRBD2

CDR3nt: TGTGCCAGCAGCTTGGTTCTAGCAGGCGATACGCAGTATTTT
CDR3aa: CASSLVLAGDTQYF
j_gene: TRBJ2-3
abundance: NA
v_gene: TRBV5-6
d_gene: NA

CDR3nt: TGTGCCAGCAGCTTGGCCGAGTTAACTAATGAAAAACTGTTTTTT
CDR3aa: CASSLAELTNEKLFF
j_gene: TRBJ1-4
abundance: NA
v_gene: TRBV5-5
d_gene: NA

CDR3nt: TGTGCCAGCAGCTCCCCCGACAGGCTGGTGTTGGATGGCTACACCTTC
CDR3aa: CASSSPDRLVLDGYTF
j_gene: TRBJ1-2
abundance: many
v_gene: TRBV11-2
d_gene: NA